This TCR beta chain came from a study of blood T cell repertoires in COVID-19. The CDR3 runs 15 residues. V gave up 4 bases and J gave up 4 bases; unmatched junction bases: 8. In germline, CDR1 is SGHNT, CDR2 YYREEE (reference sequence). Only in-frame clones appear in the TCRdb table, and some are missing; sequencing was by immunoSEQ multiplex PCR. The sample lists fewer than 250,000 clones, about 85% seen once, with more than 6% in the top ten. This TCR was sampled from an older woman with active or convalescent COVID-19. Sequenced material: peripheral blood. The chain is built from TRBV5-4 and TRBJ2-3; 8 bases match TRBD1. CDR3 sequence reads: CASSRGQGWADTQYF. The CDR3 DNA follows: TGTGCCAGCAGCCGTGGACAGGGCTGGGCAGATACGCAGTATTTT.